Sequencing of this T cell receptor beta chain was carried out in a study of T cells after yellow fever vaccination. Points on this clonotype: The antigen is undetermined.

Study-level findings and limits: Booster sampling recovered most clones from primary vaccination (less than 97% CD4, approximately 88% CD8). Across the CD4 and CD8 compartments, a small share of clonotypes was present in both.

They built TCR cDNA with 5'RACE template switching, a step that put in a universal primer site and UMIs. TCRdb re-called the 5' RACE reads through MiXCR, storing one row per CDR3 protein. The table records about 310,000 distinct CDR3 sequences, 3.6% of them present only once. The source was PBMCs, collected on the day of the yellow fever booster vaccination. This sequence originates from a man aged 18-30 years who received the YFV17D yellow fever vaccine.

CDR3 sequence (DNA): TGTGCCAGCAGCCCGACTGAGGCCACCTACGAGCAGTACTTC. This translates into CASSPTEATYEQYF. V and J are TRBV12-3 or TRBV12-4 and TRBJ2-7; no clear D. V was cut by 6 bases and J by 2 bases, with 14 bases left in between. The CDR3 has 14 amino acids.